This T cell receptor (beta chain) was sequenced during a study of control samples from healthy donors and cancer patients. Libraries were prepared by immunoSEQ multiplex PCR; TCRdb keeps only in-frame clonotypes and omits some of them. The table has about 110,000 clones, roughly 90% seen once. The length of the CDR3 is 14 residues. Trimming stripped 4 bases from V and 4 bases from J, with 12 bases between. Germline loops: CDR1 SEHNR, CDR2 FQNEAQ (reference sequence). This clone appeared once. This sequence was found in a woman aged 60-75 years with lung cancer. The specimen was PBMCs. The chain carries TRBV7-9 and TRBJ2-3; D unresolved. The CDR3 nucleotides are TGTGCCAGCAGCTCCGAACCCCGAGCAGATACGCAGTATTTT. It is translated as CASSSEPRADTQYF.